This T cell receptor beta chain was captured by sequencing in a study of blood T cell repertoires in COVID-19. CDR3 size: 15 residues. J gave up 6 bases and V 3 bases, and 7 bases lay outside the gene matches. CDR1 and CDR2 from the germline V gene are SGHVS and FQNEAQ. Assay: immunoSEQ multiplex PCR; the TCRdb copy retains only in-frame clones and omits some. This table has approximately 260,000 clones, approximately 84% appearing once. The age range of participants was about 18 to 95 years, with residence in fewer than 25 US areas. The chain couples TRBV7-8 to TRBJ2-2, with 7 bases matching TRBD1. This clonotype originated in a woman aged 45-65 years who had been exposed to COVID-19. The sample taken for sequencing was PBMCs or T cells enriched from blood (not recorded which). The DNA of the CDR3 is TGTGCCAGCAGCTTCGACAGGGCGGTTTCCGGGGAGCTGTTTTTT. It translates to CASSFDRAVSGELFF.